One sample yielded the 22 T cell receptor beta chains listed below, sequenced in a study of cytomegalovirus exposure and HLA in healthy donors. PCR primers comprised 60 Vbeta and 13 Jbeta primers. Assay used: immunoSEQ multiplex PCR; TCRdb lists only in-frame clones, some missing. Among about 140,000 clones, about 76% were seen once, and the ten largest hold 3.5% to 4%. Sample: PBMCs. Source of these receptors: a man younger than 30 in good health and CMV-seronegative.

This clone was detected only a few times. V is TRBV6-5 and J is TRBJ2-7; 11 positions match TRBD1. The trim removed 6 bases at V and 3 bases at J, leaving 4 bases unmatched. CDR1 and CDR2 (germline): MNHEY, SVGAGI. CDR3 length: 14 residues. The CDR3: CASRAGTGGYEQYF. The CDR3, as DNA: TGTGCCAGCAGAGCCGGGACAGGGGGCTACGAGCAGTACTTC.

The chain is built from TRBV19 and TRBJ2-1; 7 positions match TRBD2. The CDR3 is 13 amino acids. Germline V CDR1 and CDR2: LNHDA, SQIVND (reference sequence). V trimming: 4 bases; J trimming: 5 bases; junction bases outside the gene matches: 2. The CDR3 DNA reads TGTGCCAGTAGTACCAGCGGGAACAATGAGCAGTTCTTC. As protein: CASSTSGNNEQFF.

The chain is built from TRBV19 and TRBJ2-7, with 12 bases lining up with TRBD2. Germline-derived CDR1 and CDR2 are LNHDA and SQIVND (reference sequence). J was trimmed by 0 bases and V by 5 bases; bases with no gene match: 5. The CDR3 length is 16 residues. Here the CDR3 reads CASSVLLAGGSYEQYF. The CDR3 DNA is TGTGCCAGTAGTGTCCTACTAGCGGGAGGCTCCTACGAGCAGTACTTC.

The V gene is TRBV9, the J gene TRBJ2-1; TRBD2 matches at 13 bases. Losses at the gene ends were 0 bases for V and 5 bases for J; bases not matched to a gene: 2. The germline V gene has CDR1 SGDLS and CDR2 YYNGEE. The CDR3 runs 16 residues. For the CDR3, the DNA is TGTGCCAGCAGCGTAGGGACTAGCGGGGGTAACAATGAGCAGTTCTTC. The encoded protein is CASSVGTSGGNNEQFF.

The table lists this clone with a few counts. V gene TRBV7-9 combines with J gene TRBJ2-1; 9 bases match TRBD2. The CDR3 runs to 16 residues. CDR1 is SEHNR and CDR2 is FQNEAQ in the germline V gene (reference sequence). V lost 1 base, J lost 6 bases, and 7 bases stayed unmatched. In DNA form, the CDR3 reads TGTGCCAGCAGCTTAGTACTAGCGGGCAATTTCAATGAGCAGTTCTTC. Its protein is CASSLVLAGNFNEQFF. The full variable domain, completed using reference TRBV7-9 and TRBJ2-1, is DTGVSQNPRHKITKRGQNVTFRCDPISEHNRLYWYRQTLGQGPEFLTYFQNEAQLEKSRLLSDRFSAERPKGSFSTLEIQRTEQGDSAMYLCASSLVLAGNFNEQFFGPGTRLTVL.

This clone was counted only a few times. V and J are TRBV9 and TRBJ2-3; D is possibly TRBD2 (5 bases). This CDR3 spans 15 amino acids. The V gene lost 4 bases and the J gene lost 2 bases, with 14 bases spanning the gap. Germline V gives CDR1 SGDLS, CDR2 YYNGEE. The CDR3 protein is CASSFLTDSTDTQYF. The CDR3 bases are TGTGCCAGCAGCTTCCTGACGGACTCCACAGATACGCAGTATTTT.

This chain links TRBV11-2 with TRBJ2-1; 9 bases are a match to TRBD2. The CDR3 has 15 residues. CDR1 and CDR2 (germline): SGHAT, FQNNGV. V trimming: 3 bases; J trimming: 2 bases; junction bases outside the gene matches: 2. The CDR3 is CASSFGGRAYNEQFF. The CDR3 DNA is TGTGCCAGCAGCTTCGGCGGGAGGGCCTACAATGAGCAGTTCTTC.

V gene TRBV27 combines with J gene TRBJ2-3, with D possibly matching TRBD2 (7 bases). V was shortened by 5 bases and J by 6 bases, with 21 bases between the two germline ends. Germline CDR1 reads MNHEY; CDR2 reads SMNVEV (reference sequence). The CDR3 is 16 residues long. CDR3 in DNA: TGTGCCAGCAGTCCGTACGGGGGGCCTCGCGGGGATACGCAGTATTTT. It codes for CASSPYGGPRGDTQYF.

The V and J genes are TRBV15 and TRBJ2-5, with D unclear. The CDR3 loop spans 13 amino acids. Germline loops: CDR1 LNHNV, CDR2 YYDKDF (reference sequence). The V end was cut by 0 bases, the J end by 3 bases, with 5 bases between. CDR3 in amino acids: CATSRDLEETQYF. CDR3 nucleotide sequence: TGTGCCACCAGCAGAGATTTAGAAGAGACCCAGTACTTC.

The chain joins TRBV18 to TRBJ1-2; weak D call: TRBD1 (5 bases). Trimming removed 6 bases from V and 5 bases from J, with 19 bases in between. From germline, CDR1 is KGHSH and CDR2 LQKENI. This CDR3 region has 15 residues. The CDR3, as DNA: TGTGCCAGCTCTCGCACCGGGGGTGCGGATTATGGCTACACCTTC. This translates into CASSRTGGADYGYTF.

This clone came up a few times. The chain recombines TRBV18 with TRBJ2-2; 8 bases match TRBD1. Germline CDR1 is KGHSH and CDR2 is LQKENI. The CDR3 totals 15 residues. After removal of 5 bases from V and 5 bases from J, the junction contained 7 bases not matched to a gene. CDR3 sequence reads: CASSKTGDRTGELFF. Here the CDR3 DNA reads TGTGCCAGCTCAAAGACAGGGGATCGGACCGGGGAGCTGTTTTTT.

The J gene is TRBJ2-2, the V gene TRBV28, with 8 bases matching TRBD1. The junction had 7 bases not matched to a gene; V was cut back by 6 bases and J by 4 bases. Germline V lookup: CDR1 MDHEN, CDR2 SYDVKM. This CDR3 comprises 15 residues. CDR3 coding DNA: TGTGCCAGCAGGGGTGCAGGGGGCTTCACCGGGGAGCTGTTTTTT. Protein sequence: CASRGAGGFTGELFF.

This clone was seen only a few times. The genes are TRBV7-3 and TRBJ2-7; D is perhaps TRBD2 (6 bases). Per the germline V gene, CDR1 is SGHTA and CDR2 is FQGTGA. This CDR3 comprises 15 residues. V was clipped by 1 base and J by 2 bases, with 12 bases between them. The CDR3 protein is CASSLMGGLAYEQYF. DNA for the CDR3: TGTGCCAGCAGCTTAATGGGAGGTTTGGCCTACGAGCAGTACTTC.

The chain combines TRBV15 with TRBJ1-1, with 8 bases identical to TRBD1. Germline CDR1 and CDR2: LNHNV and YYDKDF (reference sequence). V lost 3 bases to trimming and J lost 0 bases; unmatched junction nucleotides: 3. The length of the CDR3 is 15 residues. CDR3 sequence: CATSSTGGLNTEAFF. The CDR3 region has the DNA TGTGCCACCAGCAGTACAGGGGGTTTGAACACTGAAGCTTTCTTT.

The chain carries TRBV7-3 and TRBJ2-7; 7 nucleotides line up with TRBD2. V lost 6 bases to trimming and J lost 0 bases; unmatched junction nucleotides: 8. Looked up from germline, CDR1 is SGHTA and CDR2 is FQGTGA. The CDR3 length is 15 residues. The DNA of the CDR3 is TGTGCCAGCAGTCAAGCGGGAAGCACCTCCTACGAGCAGTACTTC. The encoded protein is CASSQAGSTSYEQYF.

This clone was observed a handful of times. The chain is built from TRBV19 and TRBJ2-1; D ambiguous. The CDR3 runs 15 residues. V lost 1 base and J 9 bases, leaving 16 bases between the germline ends. CDR1 is LNHDA, CDR2 SQIVND, per germline (reference sequence). The CDR3 DNA reads as TGTGCCAGTAGTATAGTTGCAGGTCCACCCCCTGAGCAGTTCTTC. It encodes CASSIVAGPPPEQFF.

This clone has only a few counts. The genes are TRBV6-5 and TRBJ1-4, with a weak D call TRBD1 (6 bases). CDR1 is MNHEY and CDR2 is SVGAGI in the germline V gene. The CDR3 extends over 15 amino acids. The V end was cut by 6 bases, the J end by 7 bases, with 18 bases between. This chain's CDR3 is CASRKGGTLSEKLFF. CDR3 nucleotides: TGTGCCAGCAGAAAGGGGGGGACCCTTAGTGAAAAACTGTTTTTT.

The V call is TRBV27, the J call TRBJ1-2; 7 bases agree with TRBD1. The CDR3 runs 13 residues. The V gene's germline CDR1 is MNHEY and CDR2 SMNVEV (reference sequence). The V segment lost 4 bases and the J segment 8 bases; nucleotides outside the gene matches: 7. The CDR3 protein is CASSYVDRRGYTF. The CDR3 DNA is TGTGCCAGCAGTTACGTGGACAGGCGGGGCTACACCTTC.

The chain couples TRBV2 to TRBJ2-3; no definite D call. Germline V lookup: CDR1 SNHLY, CDR2 FYNNEI. V lost 5 bases to trimming and J lost 0 bases, with 9 bases between them. The CDR3 contains 14 residues. The CDR3 here is CASSKGASTDTQYF. The CDR3, as DNA: TGTGCCAGCAGTAAAGGCGCCAGCACAGATACGCAGTATTTT. The full variable domain, completed using reference TRBV2 and TRBJ2-3, is EPEVTQTPSHQVTQMGQEVILRCVPISNHLYFYWYRQILGQKVEFLVSFYNNEISEKSEIFDDQFSVERPDGSNFTLKIRSTKLEDSAMYFCASSKGASTDTQYFGPGTRLTVL.

This sequence joins TRBV14 and TRBJ1-5; D is unclear. V gave up 0 bases and J gave up 2 bases, with 17 bases separating them. The germline V gene has CDR1 SGHDN and CDR2 FVKESK. This CDR3 has 18 residues. The CDR3 DNA follows: TGTGCCAGCAGCCAAGACCCCCCCCCAGGAGGTGGCAATCAGCCCCAGCATTTT. Its protein is CASSQDPPPGGGNQPQHF.

This chain links TRBV2 with TRBJ2-3; 8 nucleotides line up with TRBD2. V gave up 4 bases and J gave up 4 bases; unmatched junction bases: 4. Germline CDR1 is SNHLY and CDR2 is FYNNEI. The CDR3 extends over 14 amino acids. CDR3 sequence reads: CASSVSGGSDTQYF. The CDR3 bases are TGTGCCAGCAGTGTCAGCGGGGGTTCAGATACGCAGTATTTT.

The rearrangement links TRBV5-1 to TRBJ2-1; 10 nucleotides align to TRBD2. This CDR3 is built from 17 residues. Germline trimming cut 1 base from V and 4 bases from J; bases unmatched to any gene: 8. Germline values: CDR1 SGHRS, CDR2 YFSETQ. The CDR3 DNA reads TGCGCCAGCAGCTTGAGAAGCGGGGGGGCCTTATACAATGAGCAGTTCTTC. Translation: CASSLRSGGALYNEQFF.